This T cell receptor (beta chain) is from a study of shared clonotypes between healthy human individuals (dated by TCRdb to the early 2020s). As for the study more broadly: The cohort included a few men and a couple of women between 18 and 49 years of age. For each donor, three plates each were used for CD4 naive and CD4 memory, two plates were used for CD8 naive, and one plate was used for CD8 memory. Blood TCR repertoires of several healthy adults were deeply sequenced to estimate repertoire size and the extent of clonotype sharing between individuals. Per donor, leukapheresis produced somewhere between about 0.9 and 9 billion PBMCs. To increase sequencing depth and limit assay-specific biases, different laboratories used diverse techniques to prepare libraries and sequence TCR repertoires. What the work shows at the level of the full study, not this receptor alone: Because the study included a small number of donors, the genetic and exposure-history diversity represented was limited. Higher generation probabilities were observed for clonotypes shared by all four sorted-subset donors than for non-shared clonotypes. Across four donors, around 5.4% of naive CD4, approximately 3.5% of naive CD8, roughly 2.3% of memory CD4, and under 0.45% of memory CD8 clonotypes were shared. Based on pairwise subsampling, the degree of clonotype sharing among donors was expected to be affected by sequencing depth. Even with the large sequencing depth, rarefaction of the sorted-subset datasets indicated that sequencing was incomplete. Estimated clonotype richness was generally larger for naive than for memory subsets. Sampling was limited to blood, and TCR repertoires in tissue likely differ from TCR repertoires in blood.

TCR CDR3 regions were amplified from genomic DNA by multiplex PCR using the deep immunoSEQ assay. For each cell subset, the extracted genomic DNA was distributed evenly across all wells of several immunoSEQ 96-well plates, and each plate served as one replicate. For sorted subsets, approximately 210 ng genomic DNA, equal to tens of thousands of T cell genomes, was loaded into each replicate PCR. Purified libraries were quantified with a Qubit 3.0 fluorometer, sized on a Bioanalyzer 2100, and re-quantified with the KAPA Library Quantification kit. Every immunoSEQ 96-well plate was sequenced on a separate single-read 150-cycle Illumina NextSeq 550 flow cell. In the authors' own workflow: Because only junctional sequences without quality scores were contained in the immunoSEQ output, filtering matching that applied to full-length reads could not be performed. To assign V/J genes and CDR3, sequences were annotated using PyIR, a Python wrapper for IgBLAST v1.9, with IMGT germline references. Reads with weak V/J assignments (E-value above 1e-6), missing CDR3, stop codons, out-of-frame junctions, or ambiguous translated residues were removed. V3J clonotypes were defined by identical inferred V gene, J gene, and CDR3 amino acid sequence. The percentage overlap between two repertoires was calculated by dividing the number of shared unique clonotypes by the size of the smaller repertoire. Repertoire richness was assessed with RTK rarefaction, the Chao1 estimator, and Recon v2.1 estimates of unobserved clonotypes. Generation probabilities were computed with OLGA for all TCRbeta clonotypes obtained by the gDNA method from a few donors. This is the immuneACCESS table as TCRdb keeps it, with only in-frame sequences that have V and J called. A part of the clones is gone; compared with another copy, unresolved V genes explain less than half, and the rest is unexplained. Clone size and the V and J calls come from that table; the DNA yielded D and trimming. The sample contains 2 million to 2.5 million clones, 90% to 95% of them found a single time. Jointly, the top ten make up 0.36% of the sample.

On this clone itself: It has no known antigen specificity. Per-base qualities were not stored, and no clone one base away is much larger.

In the germline V gene, CDR1 corresponds to SGHRS and CDR2 to YFSETQ. The junction shows trimming of 2 bases on V and 2 bases on J, plus 9 bases between the germline ends. From its cysteine to its phenylalanine, the CDR3 spans 14 amino acids. This entry keeps only the CDR3 DNA: 42 bases, framed from base 1. The donors were healthy, HIV-negative adults who had no recently reported acute infections or vaccinations. Every donor was a Caucasian adult living in Nashville, Tennessee, USA. CD4+ T cells were enriched by magnetic negative selection; naive cells were then positively selected on CD45RA, and the negative fraction formed the memory subset. After blood collection by leukapheresis, PBMCs were isolated using Ficoll-Histopaque density gradient centrifugation and then cryopreserved in the vapor phase of liquid nitrogen. Analytical flow cytometry was used to check the purity and quantity of every magnetically sorted T cell population. Each sorted fraction had its genomic DNA isolated and then quantified by UV absorbance on a Nanodrop 2000c.

The specimen sequenced was naive CD4+ T cells from PBMCs. According to the study, the label for this sample's cell subset or site signals: CD45RA+ positively selected. The chain is encoded by TRBV5-1 joined to TRBJ2-3; no D gene can be assigned with confidence. The source is a man younger than 35 in good health. Some clones in this sample may be carry-over from other donors' samples. The DNA sequence reads TGCGCCAGCAGCTTCGGAGCCGCCACAGATACGCAGTATTTT. It specifies CASSFGAATDTQYF.